Listed below are T cell receptor beta chains from one sample, sequenced in a study of blood T cell repertoires in COVID-19. Measured with immunoSEQ multiplex PCR; TCRdb has only the in-frame clones, and not every one. This table holds fewer than 300,000 clones, over 75% found once. The sequencing sample was made of PBMCs or T cells enriched from blood (not recorded which). The source of these receptors is a woman aged 30 to 39 who had recovered from COVID-19. Both conserved end residues are part of each CDR3. Each record gives: V gene, clone size, J gene, D gene, CDR3 protein, CDR3 DNA. The D gene is left open where the match is weak. Some rows mark clone size as missing; the rest say once, few, many or name a class of expanded clone.

V: TRBV2
size: .
J: TRBJ2-1
D: TRBD2
CDR3: CASSAGLAALAYNEQFF
DNA: TGTGCCAGCAGTGCGGGACTAGCGGCCTTAGCCTACAATGAGCAGTTCTTC

V: TRBV27
size: .
J: TRBJ2-3
D: .
CDR3: CASSLRGQGSTDTQYF
DNA: TGTGCCAGCAGTTTACGGGGACAAGGATCGACAGATACGCAGTATTTT

V: TRBV3-1/TRBV3-2
size: .
J: TRBJ1-2
D: TRBD1
CDR3: CASSQQQDRNYGYTF
DNA: TGTGCCAGCAGCCAACAACAGGACAGGAACTATGGCTACACCTTC

V: TRBV27
size: .
J: TRBJ1-2
D: .
CDR3: CASSGGGAPPNYGYTF
DNA: TGTGCCAGCAGTGGGGGGGGCGCCCCTCCTAACTATGGCTACACCTTC

V: TRBV10-3
size: .
J: TRBJ1-2
D: .
CDR3: CAISESTLGVSGYTF
DNA: TGTGCCATCAGTGAGTCGACTCTAGGAGTTTCTGGCTACACCTTC

V: TRBV5-1
size: .
J: TRBJ1-2
D: .
CDR3: CASSFLTGNYGYTF
DNA: TGCGCCAGCAGCTTTTTAACAGGGAACTATGGCTACACCTTC

V: TRBV7-2
size: .
J: TRBJ2-2
D: .
CDR3: CASSKGASGNTGELFF
DNA: TGTGCCAGCAGCAAAGGGGCTAGTGGGAACACCGGGGAGCTGTTTTTT

V: TRBV28
size: once
J: TRBJ1-6
D: TRBD1
CDR3: CASRLLLGQGLNSPLHF
DNA: TGTGCCAGCAGGTTGCTCCTCGGACAGGGCTTAAATTCACCCCTCCACTTT

V: TRBV13
size: .
J: TRBJ1-6
D: TRBD1
CDR3: CASSQGTGFYNSPLHF
DNA: TGTGCCAGCAGCCAGGGGACAGGTTTTTATAATTCACCCCTCCACTTT

V: TRBV4-3
size: .
J: TRBJ2-6
D: TRBD1
CDR3: CASSQVRGFGTGHSGANVLTF
DNA: TGCGCCAGCAGCCAAGTTCGGGGGTTCGGGACAGGTCACTCTGGGGCCAACGTCCTGACTTTC

V: TRBV10-3
size: .
J: TRBJ1-2
D: .
CDR3: CAINDRSPGYTF
DNA: TGTGCCATCAACGACAGGTCCCCTGGCTACACCTTC

V: TRBV6-5
size: .
J: TRBJ1-5
D: TRBD1
CDR3: CASTKQGSNQPQHF
DNA: TGTGCCAGCACTAAACAGGGGTCTAATCAGCCCCAGCATTTT

V: TRBV4-2
size: few
J: TRBJ1-2
D: .
CDR3: CASSQDGSGYGYTF
DNA: TGTGCCAGCAGCCAAGATGGCAGTGGTTATGGCTACACCTTC

V: TRBV6-6
size: .
J: TRBJ2-1
D: .
CDR3: CASSSHTYLYNEQFF
DNA: TGTGCCAGCAGTTCTCATACCTACCTTTACAATGAGCAGTTCTTC

V: TRBV29-1
size: .
J: TRBJ2-3
D: TRBD1
CDR3: CSVGRTGITDTQYF
DNA: TGCAGCGTTGGACGGACAGGGATCACAGATACGCAGTATTTT

V: TRBV6-5
size: .
J: TRBJ2-5
D: TRBD1
CDR3: CASARGRGETQYF
DNA: TGTGCCAGCGCCAGGGGGCGAGGAGAGACCCAGTACTTC

V: TRBV18
size: .
J: TRBJ1-5
D: .
CDR3: CASSSAGTSNQPQHF
DNA: TGTGCCAGCTCATCGGCGGGGACGAGCAATCAGCCCCAGCATTTT

V: TRBV28
size: .
J: TRBJ2-3
D: TRBD2
CDR3: CATGSGRTDTQYF
DNA: TGTGCCACCGGTAGCGGGAGGACAGATACGCAGTATTTT

V: TRBV2
size: .
J: TRBJ2-7
D: TRBD1
CDR3: CASIGTASSYEQYF
DNA: TGTGCCAGCATTGGGACAGCCAGCTCCTACGAGCAGTACTTC

V: TRBV18
size: .
J: TRBJ2-1
D: TRBD2
CDR3: CASSPMVGRVNEQFF
DNA: TGTGCCAGCTCACCAATGGTCGGGAGGGTAAATGAGCAGTTCTTC

V: TRBV24-1
size: .
J: TRBJ2-1
D: .
CDR3: CATSDTGTTYNEQFF
DNA: TGTGCCACCAGTGATACCGGGACAACCTACAATGAGCAGTTCTTC

V: TRBV7-9
size: .
J: TRBJ1-2
D: TRBD1
CDR3: CASSLVDRGKGGYTF
DNA: TGTGCCAGCAGCTTAGTAGACAGGGGGAAAGGAGGCTACACCTTC

V: TRBV5-6
size: .
J: TRBJ2-1
D: .
CDR3: CASSGGGPNEQFF
DNA: TGTGCCAGCAGCGGCGGAGGGCCGAATGAGCAGTTCTTC

V: TRBV11-3
size: .
J: TRBJ1-1
D: .
CDR3: CASSRHQGLVFF
DNA: TGTGCCAGCAGCCGACATCAGGGCTTAGTTTTCTTT

V: TRBV6-1
size: .
J: TRBJ2-3
D: TRBD1
CDR3: CASSVSQGASTDTQYF
DNA: TGTGCCAGCAGTGTTTCGCAGGGGGCAAGCACAGATACGCAGTATTTT

V: TRBV7-2
size: .
J: TRBJ2-2
D: TRBD2
CDR3: CASSLRTSRWTGELFF
DNA: TGTGCCAGCAGCCTGAGGACTAGCCGTTGGACCGGGGAGCTGTTTTTT

V: TRBV3-1/TRBV3-2
size: .
J: TRBJ1-2
D: TRBD1
CDR3: CASSQEGDRGGYTF
DNA: TGTGCCAGCAGCCAAGAAGGGGACAGGGGCGGCTACACCTTC

V: TRBV28
size: .
J: TRBJ2-5
D: TRBD1
CDR3: CASSSPSDRGRETQYF
DNA: TGTGCCAGCAGCTCCCCCTCCGACAGGGGGCGTGAGACCCAGTACTTC

V: TRBV4-2
size: .
J: TRBJ2-7
D: TRBD2
CDR3: CASSQEPGRDRNEQYF
DNA: TGTGCCAGCAGCCAAGAGCCCGGGAGGGATCGGAACGAGCAGTACTTC